The table lists the clone carrying this TCR beta chain with many counts. The entry originates in a study of early T cells in non-severe SARS-CoV-2 infection. This CDR3 contains 15 residues. V lost 5 bases to trimming and J lost 3 bases; unmatched junction nucleotides: 8. Germline CDR1 reads SGHTA; CDR2 reads FQGNSA. TCRdb reprocessed the 5' RACE reads via MiXCR and lists one record per CDR3 protein. The table has approximately 76,000 distinct CDR3 sequences, around 12% seen once; the top ten hold around 1.3%. The receptor was isolated from an adult who was a healthcare worker with PCR-confirmed SARS-CoV-2 infection or an uninfected control (not recorded which). The gene calls are TRBV7-2 and TRBJ2-5, with 8 nucleotides matching TRBD2. The source material was whole blood. Here the CDR3 reads CASSPTGTSKETQYF. CDR3 nucleotides: TGTGCCAGCAGCCCCACCGGGACTAGTAAAGAGACCCAGTACTTC.